This entry describes one TCR beta chain. The repertoire was sequenced with immunoSEQ multiplex PCR; TCRdb's copy has only in-frame clones and lacks some. This table has 200,000 to 250,000 clones, more than 65% appearing once. The data were taken from a study of blood T cell repertoires in COVID-19. V shed 3 bases and J 5 bases; nucleotides not matched to a gene: 9. CDR1 and CDR2 (germline): KGHSH, LQKENI. The CDR3 is 15 amino acids. The chain recombines TRBV18 with TRBJ2-5; TRBD2 agrees at 7 bases. Source material: peripheral blood. This TCR came from a man between 45 and 60 years old with active or convalescent COVID-19. CDR3 residues: CASSPLAGARETQYF. CDR3 coding DNA: TGTGCCAGCTCACCCCTCGCGGGAGCGCGCGAGACCCAGTACTTC.